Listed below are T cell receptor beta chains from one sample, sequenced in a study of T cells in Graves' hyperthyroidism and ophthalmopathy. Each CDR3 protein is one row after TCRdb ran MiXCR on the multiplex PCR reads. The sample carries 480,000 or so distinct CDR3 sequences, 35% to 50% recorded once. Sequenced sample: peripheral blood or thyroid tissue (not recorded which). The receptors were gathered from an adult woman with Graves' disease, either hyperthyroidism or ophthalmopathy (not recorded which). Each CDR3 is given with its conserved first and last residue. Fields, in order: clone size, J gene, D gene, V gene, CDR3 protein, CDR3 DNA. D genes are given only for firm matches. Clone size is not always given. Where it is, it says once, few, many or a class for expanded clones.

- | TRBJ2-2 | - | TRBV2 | CASSGTTANTGELFF | TGTGCCAGCAGTGGGACCACCGCGAACACCGGGGAGCTGTTTTTT
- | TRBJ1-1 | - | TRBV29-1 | CSVEANPENTEAFF | TGCAGCGTTGAAGCGAATCCCGAGAACACTGAAGCTTTCTTT
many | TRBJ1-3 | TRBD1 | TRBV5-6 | CASSRDSTGNTIYF | TGTGCCAGCAGCCGGGACAGTACTGGAAACACCATATATTTT
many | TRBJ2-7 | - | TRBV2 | CASSEGRRSYEQYF | TGTGCCAGCAGTGAGGGCCGCCGCTCCTACGAGCAGTACTTC
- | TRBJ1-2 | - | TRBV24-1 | CATSDPSGNTF | TGTGCCACCAGTGACCCAAGCGGCAACACCTTC
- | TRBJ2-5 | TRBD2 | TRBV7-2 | CASSLTGLAGGFPLF | TGTGCCAGCAGCTTAACAGGACTAGCGGGAGGATTTCCCCTCTTC
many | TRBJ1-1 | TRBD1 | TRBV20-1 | CSAQFRDFRGPNTEAFF | TGCAGTGCTCAATTCCGAGATTTCAGGGGGCCGAACACTGAAGCTTTCTTT
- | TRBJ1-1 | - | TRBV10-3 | CAISRGLNTEAFF | TGTGCCATCAGCCGGGGTCTAAACACTGAAGCTTTCTTT
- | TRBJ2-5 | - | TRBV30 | CAWSAGYGQETQYF | TGTGCCTGGAGCGCAGGCTATGGCCAAGAGACCCAGTACTTC
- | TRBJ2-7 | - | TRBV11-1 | CAHGDFYEQYF | TGTGCCCATGGGGATTTCTACGAGCAGTACTTC
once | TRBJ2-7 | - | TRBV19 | CASSMTSRGPSSYEQYF | TGTGCCAGTAGTATGACATCCCGGGGCCCGAGCTCCTACGAGCAGTACTTC
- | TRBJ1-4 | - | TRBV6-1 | CASRLRGQPANEKLFF | TGTGCCAGCAGACTCCGAGGACAGCCCGCTAATGAAAAACTGTTTTTT
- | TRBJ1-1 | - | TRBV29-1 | CSAPGENTEAFF | TGCAGCGCACCGGGAGAGAACACTGAAGCTTTCTTT
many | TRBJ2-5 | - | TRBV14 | CASSLKGGNQETQYF | TGTGCCAGCAGCCTAAAAGGAGGTAACCAAGAGACCCAGTACTTC
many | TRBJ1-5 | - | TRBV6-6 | CASSYSRRVRNQPQHF | TGTGCCAGCAGTTACTCGAGAAGGGTCCGCAATCAGCCCCAGCATTTT
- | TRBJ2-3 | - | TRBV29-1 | CSLRQSGRTDTQYF | TGCAGCCTCAGACAGAGTGGCCGCACAGATACGCAGTATTTT
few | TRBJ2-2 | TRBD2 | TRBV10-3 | CAIKASGRGTGELFF | TGTGCCATCAAGGCTAGCGGGAGGGGTACCGGGGAGCTGTTTTTT
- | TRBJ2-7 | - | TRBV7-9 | CASSRVGQQNYEQYF | TGTGCCAGCAGCCGGGTAGGACAGCAAAACTACGAGCAGTACTTC
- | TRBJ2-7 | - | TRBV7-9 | CASSIGLSEQYF | TGTGCCAGCAGCATAGGCCTGTCCGAGCAGTACTTC
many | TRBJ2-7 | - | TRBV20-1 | CSAPGFTEQYF | TGCAGTGCACCCGGGTTCACGGAGCAGTACTTC
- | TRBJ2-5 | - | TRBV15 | CATSRDDWRVQETQYF | TGTGCCACCAGCAGAGATGATTGGCGGGTACAGGAGACCCAGTACTTC
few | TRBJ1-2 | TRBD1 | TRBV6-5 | CASSYGTGDYGYTF | TGTGCCAGCAGTTACGGGACAGGGGACTATGGCTACACCTTC